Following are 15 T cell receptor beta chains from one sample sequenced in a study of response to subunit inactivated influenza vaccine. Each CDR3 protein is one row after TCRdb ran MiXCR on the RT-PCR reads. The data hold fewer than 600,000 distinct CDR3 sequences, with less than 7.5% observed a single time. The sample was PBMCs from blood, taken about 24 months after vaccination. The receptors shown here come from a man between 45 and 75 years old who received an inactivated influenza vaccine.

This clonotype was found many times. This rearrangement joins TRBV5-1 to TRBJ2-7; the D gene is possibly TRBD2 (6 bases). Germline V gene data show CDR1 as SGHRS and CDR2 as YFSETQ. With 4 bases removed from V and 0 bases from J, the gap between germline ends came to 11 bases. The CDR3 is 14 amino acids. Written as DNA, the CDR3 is TGCGCCAGCAGCCGGGACTTGAACTCCTACGAGCAGTACTTC. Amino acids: CASSRDLNSYEQYF.

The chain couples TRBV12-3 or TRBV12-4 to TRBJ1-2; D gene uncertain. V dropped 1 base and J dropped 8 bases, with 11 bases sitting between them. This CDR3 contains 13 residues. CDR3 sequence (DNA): TGTGCCAGCAGTTTAGGAACAGATAGAGGCTACACCTTC. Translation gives CASSLGTDRGYTF.

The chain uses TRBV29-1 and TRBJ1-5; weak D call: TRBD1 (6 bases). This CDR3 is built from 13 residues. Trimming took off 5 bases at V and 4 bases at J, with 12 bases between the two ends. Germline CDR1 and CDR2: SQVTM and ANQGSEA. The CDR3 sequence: CSVSDSLNQPQHF. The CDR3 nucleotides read TGCAGCGTTTCGGACAGTCTTAATCAGCCCCAGCATTTT.

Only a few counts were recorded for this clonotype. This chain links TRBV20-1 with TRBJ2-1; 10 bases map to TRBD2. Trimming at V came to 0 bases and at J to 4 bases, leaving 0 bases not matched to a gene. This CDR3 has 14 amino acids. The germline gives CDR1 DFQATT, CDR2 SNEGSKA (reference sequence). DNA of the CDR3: TGCAGTGCTAGAGAAGCGGGGGGGTACAATGAGCAGTTCTTC. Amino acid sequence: CSAREAGGYNEQFF.

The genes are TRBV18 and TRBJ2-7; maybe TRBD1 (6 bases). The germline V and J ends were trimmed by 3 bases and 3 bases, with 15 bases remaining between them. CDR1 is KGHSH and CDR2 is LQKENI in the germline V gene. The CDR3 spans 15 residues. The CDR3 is CASSPTGGGLYEQYF. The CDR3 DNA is TGTGCCAGCTCACCGACAGGAGGAGGTCTCTACGAGCAGTACTTC.

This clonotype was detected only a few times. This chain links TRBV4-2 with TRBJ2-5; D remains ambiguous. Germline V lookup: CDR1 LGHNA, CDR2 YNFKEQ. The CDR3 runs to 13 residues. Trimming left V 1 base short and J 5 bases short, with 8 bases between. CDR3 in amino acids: CASSQVGTETQYF. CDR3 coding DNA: TGTGCCAGCAGCCAAGTGGGCACGGAGACCCAGTACTTC.

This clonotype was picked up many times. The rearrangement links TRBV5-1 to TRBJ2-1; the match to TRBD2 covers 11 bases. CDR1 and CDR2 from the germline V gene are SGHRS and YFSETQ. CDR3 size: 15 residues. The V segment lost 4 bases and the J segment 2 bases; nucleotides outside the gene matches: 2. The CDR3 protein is CASSGLAGPYNEQFF. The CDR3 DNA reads TGCGCCAGCAGCGGACTAGCGGGCCCCTACAATGAGCAGTTCTTC.

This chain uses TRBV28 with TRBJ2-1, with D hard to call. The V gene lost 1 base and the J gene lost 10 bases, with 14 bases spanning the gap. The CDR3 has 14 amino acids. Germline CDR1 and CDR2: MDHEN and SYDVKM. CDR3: CASSLFASLPEQFF. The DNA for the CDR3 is TGTGCCAGCAGTTTATTTGCCAGCTTGCCGGAGCAGTTCTTC.

CDR3 sequence (DNA): TGTGCCTGGAGTGTACAAGCGAACACTGAAGCTTTCTTT. It encodes CAWSVQANTEAFF. This rearrangement joins TRBV30 to TRBJ1-1, with no clear D. The CDR3 has 13 amino acids. Deletions cut 0 bases from V and 1 base from J, with 6 bases between. Looked up from germline, CDR1 is GTSNPN and CDR2 is SVGIG (reference sequence).

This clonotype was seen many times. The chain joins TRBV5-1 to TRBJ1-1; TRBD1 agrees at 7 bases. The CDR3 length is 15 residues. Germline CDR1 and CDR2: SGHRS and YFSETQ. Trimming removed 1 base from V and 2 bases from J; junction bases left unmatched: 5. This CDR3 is CASSLRGQSNTEAFF. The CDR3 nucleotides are TGCGCCAGCAGCTTGCGGGGACAGTCTAACACTGAAGCTTTCTTT.

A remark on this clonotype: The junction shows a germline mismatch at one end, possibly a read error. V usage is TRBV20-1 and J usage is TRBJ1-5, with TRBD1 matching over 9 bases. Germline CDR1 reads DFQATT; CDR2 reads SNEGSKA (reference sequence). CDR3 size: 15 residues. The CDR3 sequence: CSARHPTGGNQPQHF. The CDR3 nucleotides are TGCAGTGCTAGACACCCTACAGGGGGCAACCAGCCCCAGCATTTT.

The CDR3 region is CASSYPWSGTDTQYF. Written as DNA, the CDR3 is TGTGCCAGCAGTTACCCTTGGAGCGGGACAGATACGCAGTATTTT. The chain is built from TRBV6-2 or TRBV6-3 and TRBJ2-3; D may be TRBD2 (6 bases). Trimming shortened V by 2 bases and J by 3 bases, and 12 bases separated the two germline ends. The CDR3 has 15 amino acids. From germline, CDR1 is MNHEY and CDR2 SVGEGT.

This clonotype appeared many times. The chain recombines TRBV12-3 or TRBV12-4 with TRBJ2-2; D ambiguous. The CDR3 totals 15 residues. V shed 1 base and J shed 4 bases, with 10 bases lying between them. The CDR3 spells CASSLGGVLTGELFF. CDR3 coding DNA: TGTGCCAGCAGTTTAGGTGGGGTGCTCACCGGGGAGCTGTTTTTT.

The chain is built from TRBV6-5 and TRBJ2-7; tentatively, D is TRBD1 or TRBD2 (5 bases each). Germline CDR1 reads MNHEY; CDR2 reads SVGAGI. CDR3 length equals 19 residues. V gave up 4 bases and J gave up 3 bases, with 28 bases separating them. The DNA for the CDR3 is TGTGCCAGCAGTTCCATCCAAATCCCCAGGGTCTGGACTTTCTACGAGCAGTACTTC. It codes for CASSSIQIPRVWTFYEQYF.

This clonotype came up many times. CDR3 loop: CASSLDRYANTIYF. Written as DNA, the CDR3 is TGCGCCAGCAGCCTGGACCGATATGCGAACACCATATATTTT. The gene calls are TRBV5-1 and TRBJ1-3; D remains unclear. Germline assignment: CDR1 SGHRS and CDR2 YFSETQ. Trimming pared 4 bases from V and 7 bases from J, leaving 15 bases between. The CDR3 length is 14 residues. Looking up the rest from reference TRBV5-1 and TRBJ1-3 gives the full variable domain: KAGVTQTPRYLIKTRGQQVTLSCSPISGHRSVSWYQQTPGQGLQFLFEYFSETQRNKGNFPGRFSGRQFSNSRSEMNVSTLELGDSALYLCASSLDRYANTIYFGEGSWLTVV.